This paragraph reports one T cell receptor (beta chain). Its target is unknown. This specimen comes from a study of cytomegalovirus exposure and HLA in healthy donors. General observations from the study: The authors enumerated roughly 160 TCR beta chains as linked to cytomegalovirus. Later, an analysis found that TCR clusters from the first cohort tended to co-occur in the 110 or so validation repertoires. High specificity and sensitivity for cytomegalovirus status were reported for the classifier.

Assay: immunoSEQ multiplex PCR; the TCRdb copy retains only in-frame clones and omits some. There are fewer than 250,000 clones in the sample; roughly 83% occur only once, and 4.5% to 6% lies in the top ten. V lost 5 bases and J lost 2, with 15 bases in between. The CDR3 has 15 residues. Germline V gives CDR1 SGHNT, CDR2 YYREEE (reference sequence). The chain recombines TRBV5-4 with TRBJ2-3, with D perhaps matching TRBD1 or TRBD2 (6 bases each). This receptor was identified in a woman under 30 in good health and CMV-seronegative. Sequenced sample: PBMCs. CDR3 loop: CASRGGAGYTDTQYF. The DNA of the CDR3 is TGTGCCAGCAGGGGGGGCGCAGGCTACACAGATACGCAGTATTTT.